These 29 T cell receptor beta chains share one sample of origin, sequenced in a study of early T cells in non-severe SARS-CoV-2 infection. TCRdb re-analysed the 5' RACE reads in MiXCR, keeping a single row per CDR3 protein. This sample yields under 95,000 distinct CDR3 sequences, of which about 12% are seen a single time; 3.4% belongs to the top ten. The specimen was whole blood. These TCRs come from an adult who was a healthcare worker with PCR-confirmed SARS-CoV-2 infection or an uninfected control (not recorded which).

This clonotype was recorded at least ten times. The rearrangement uses TRBV5-1 and TRBJ2-3; 8 positions match TRBD1. Looked up from germline, CDR1 is SGHRS and CDR2 is YFSETQ. V shed 6 bases and J 4 bases; nucleotides not matched to a gene: 10. CDR3 length equals 15 residues. The CDR3 here is CASTDTGGSSDTQYF. Written as DNA, the CDR3 is TGCGCCAGCACCGATACAGGGGGATCGTCAGATACGCAGTATTTT.

The V and J genes are TRBV28 and TRBJ2-3; TRBD2 agrees at 9 bases. CDR1 MDHEN and CDR2 SYDVKM come from the germline V gene. V was clipped by 6 bases and J by 7 bases; unmatched bases: 5. The CDR3 length is 13 residues. The CDR3 sequence: CASRSGLAYTQYF. The CDR3 DNA follows: TGTGCCAGCAGGTCGGGACTAGCTTATACGCAGTATTTT. The entire variable domain, with the rest obtained from reference TRBV28 and TRBJ2-3, is as follows: DVKVTQSSRYLVKRTGEKVFLECVQDMDHENMFWYRQDPGLGLRLIYFSYDVKMKEKGDIPEGYSVSREKKERFSLILESASTNQTSMYLCASRSGLAYTQYFGPGTRLTVL.

The chain uses TRBV18 and TRBJ2-7, with D unclear. This CDR3 comprises 16 residues. Deletions cut 5 bases from V and 3 bases from J, with 20 bases between. Germline V gives CDR1 KGHSH, CDR2 LQKENI. The CDR3 sequence is CASSKSGPGSGYEQYF. The CDR3 DNA sequence: TGTGCCAGCTCAAAATCGGGTCCCGGGTCGGGCTACGAGCAGTACTTC. Variable domain in full (rest from reference TRBV18 and TRBJ2-7): NAGVMQNPRHLVRRRGQEARLRCSPMKGHSHVYWYRQLPEEGLKFMVYLQKENIIDESGMPKERFSAEFPKEGPSILRIQQVVRGDSAAYFCASSKSGPGSGYEQYFGPGTRLTVT.

The table lists this clonotype with many counts. The rearrangement joins TRBV5-1 to TRBJ2-1; 12 bases align to TRBD2. From germline, CDR1 is SGHRS and CDR2 YFSETQ. The CDR3 loop spans 15 amino acids. Germline trimming cut 4 bases from V and 5 bases from J; bases unmatched to any gene: 4. CDR3 nucleotides: TGCGCCAGCAGCCGACTAGCGGGGGCAGACAATGAGCAGTTCTTC. The encoded protein is CASSRLAGADNEQFF.

J is TRBJ2-2 and V is TRBV6-1; D gene uncertain. V was pared by 2 bases and J by 1 base, with 5 bases between. The CDR3 consists of 14 residues. Per the germline V gene, CDR1 is MNHNS and CDR2 is SASEGT. The CDR3 DNA reads as TGTGCCAGCAGTGAATCCCTGAACACCGGGGAGCTGTTTTTT. Its translation is CASSESLNTGELFF.

This clonotype was recorded once. V is TRBV20-1 and J is TRBJ1-1; D is uncertain. Per the germline V gene, CDR1 is DFQATT and CDR2 is SNEGSKA (reference sequence). V was clipped by 3 bases and J by 1 base, with 18 bases between them. The CDR3 loop spans 16 amino acids. CDR3 amino acids: CSASQRPDVWNTEAFF. In DNA form, the CDR3 reads TGCAGTGCTAGTCAACGACCGGACGTTTGGAACACTGAAGCTTTCTTT.

This clonotype was seen more than once but under ten times. The chain has TRBV5-1 and TRBJ2-5; D perhaps matches TRBD1 (5 bases). This CDR3 contains 14 residues. V lost 4 bases, J lost 4 bases, and 14 bases lay in between. Per the germline V gene, CDR1 is SGHRS and CDR2 is YFSETQ. The chain's CDR3 is CASSPPQGIETQYF. CDR3 DNA: TGCGCCAGCAGCCCGCCCCAGGGAATAGAGACCCAGTACTTC.

The genes are TRBV6-6 and TRBJ2-6; tentatively, D is TRBD1 or TRBD2 (5 bases each). The CDR3 totals 17 residues. Germline V lookup: CDR1 MNHNY, CDR2 SVGAGI (reference sequence). V lost 8 bases, J lost 1 base, and 18 bases lay in between. The CDR3 nucleotides read TGTGCCAGCGGTTTCGGGACGGACTCTTCTGGGGCCAACGTCCTGACTTTC. Protein: CASGFGTDSSGANVLTF.

This chain connects TRBV7-9 to TRBJ1-2, with a weak D call TRBD1 (6 bases). With 3 bases removed from V and 7 bases from J, the gap between germline ends came to 18 bases. The CDR3 runs 15 residues. CDR1 SEHNR and CDR2 FQNEAQ come from the germline V gene (reference sequence). Here the CDR3 reads CASSFARRGDSGYTF. Written as DNA, the CDR3 is TGTGCCAGCAGCTTCGCCCGCAGGGGCGATAGTGGCTACACCTTC.

This clonotype was recorded a few times. CDR3 in DNA: TGTGCCAGCGTAGTAAAGGGGGATGAGCAGTTCTTC. As protein: CASVVKGDEQFF. The chain uses TRBV6-1 and TRBJ2-1; D is possibly TRBD1 (6 bases). V lost 8 bases and J 8 bases, leaving 13 bases between the germline ends. The CDR3 runs to 12 residues. Germline CDR1 and CDR2: MNHNS and SASEGT.

V usage is TRBV5-1 and J usage is TRBJ1-2; D is unclear. CDR1 is SGHRS and CDR2 is YFSETQ in the germline V gene. CDR3 size: 15 residues. Between the trimmed V and J ends, which lost 4 bases and 4 bases, there was a span of 17 bases. CDR3 in DNA: TGCGCCAGCAGCGAGACGGGCCTACGGAGCTATGGCTACACCTTC. Translated: CASSETGLRSYGYTF.

The table lists this clonotype with many counts. This chain joins TRBV20-1 and TRBJ2-5, with D unclear. Germline lookup yields CDR1 DFQATT and CDR2 SNEGSKA (reference sequence). V lost 5 bases and J lost 4, with 11 bases in between. The CDR3 is 12 residues long. This CDR3 is CSAPDDPETQYF. In nucleotides, the CDR3 is TGCAGTGCTCCGGACGACCCAGAGACCCAGTACTTC.

This clonotype has more than one count but fewer than ten. This chain joins TRBV7-8 and TRBJ2-5; 7 bases map to TRBD1. The trim removed 3 bases at V and 4 bases at J, leaving 8 bases unmatched. Germline CDR1 reads SGHVS; CDR2 reads FQNEAQ. This CDR3 has 15 amino acids. CDR3 in amino acids: CASSFSQTGLETQYF. Here the CDR3 DNA reads TGTGCCAGCAGCTTTTCCCAGACAGGGCTAGAGACCCAGTACTTC.

V gene TRBV4-2 combines with J gene TRBJ1-2, with a tentative D call TRBD1 (5 bases). Germline CDR1 is LGHNA and CDR2 is YNFKEQ. Trimming pared 1 base from V and 4 bases from J, leaving 10 bases between. This CDR3 is built from 14 residues. The DNA for the CDR3 is TGTGCCAGCAGCCAAGCCAGGGAGAGCTATGGCTACACCTTC. Its protein product is CASSQARESYGYTF.

The V gene is TRBV11-2, the J gene TRBJ2-7, with 11 bases fitting TRBD2. Germline V CDR1 and CDR2: SGHAT, FQNNGV. Trimming at V came to 5 bases and at J to 8 bases, leaving 11 bases not matched to a gene. The length of the CDR3 is 15 residues. The CDR3 nucleotides read TGTGCCAGCAGCCTCGGGACTAGCGGTACTACGAAGCAGTACTTC. This translates into CASSLGTSGTTKQYF.

This clonotype came up many times. J is TRBJ2-5 and V is TRBV9; 7 positions agree with TRBD1. V gave up 4 bases and J gave up 0 bases; unmatched junction bases: 6. Germline V lookup: CDR1 SGDLS, CDR2 YYNGEE. The CDR3 totals 15 residues. The chain's CDR3 is CASSYQTGNQETQYF. The CDR3 nucleotides are TGTGCCAGCAGCTACCAGACAGGGAACCAAGAGACCCAGTACTTC. Full variable domain (missing parts from reference TRBV9 and TRBJ2-5): DSGVTQTPKHLITATGQRVTLRCSPRSGDLSVYWYQQSLDQGLQFLIQYYNGEERAKGNILERFSAQQFPDLHSELNLSSLELGDSALYFCASSYQTGNQETQYFGPGTRLLVL.

The chain uses TRBV10-2 and TRBJ2-3; D is perhaps TRBD2 (6 bases). Germline V gives CDR1 WSHSY, CDR2 SAAADI. This CDR3 contains 14 residues. The V gene lost 3 bases and the J gene lost 3 bases, with 10 bases spanning the gap. The CDR3 coding sequence is TGCGCCAGCAGTGATACTGGGAGGACAGATACGCAGTATTTT. Translation: CASSDTGRTDTQYF.

There are many counts of this clonotype. The rearrangement uses TRBV18 and TRBJ1-1; TRBD1 is a possible D gene (5 bases). The CDR3 extends over 13 amino acids. CDR1 KGHSH and CDR2 LQKENI come from the germline V gene. V was shortened by 5 bases and J by 7 bases, with 14 bases between the two germline ends. The CDR3 nucleotides read TGTGCCAGCTCAACTATAGGGGCAGTTGAAGCTTTCTTT. Translation gives CASSTIGAVEAFF.

This clonotype was recorded a few times. The chain uses TRBV20-1 and TRBJ2-1, with a possible D match to TRBD2 (6 bases). CDR3 length: 15 residues. Germline V gene data show CDR1 as DFQATT and CDR2 as SNEGSKA (reference sequence). Trimming cost V 5 bases and J 3 bases, with 17 bases left between them. CDR3 sequence (DNA): TGCAGTGCTGCGCTAGCGCCGTGGGACTACAATGAGCAGTTCTTC. As protein: CSAALAPWDYNEQFF.

This clonotype appeared many times. The chain carries TRBV30 and TRBJ2-1; 8 bases are shared with TRBD2. CDR1 is GTSNPN and CDR2 is SVGIG in the germline V gene (reference sequence). V dropped 3 bases and J dropped 6; count of bases not matched to a gene: 7. The CDR3 has 14 amino acids. The DNA for the CDR3 is TGTGCCTGGAGCCTAGCGGGCGGAATCAATGAGCAGTTCTTC. Translated: CAWSLAGGINEQFF.

This clonotype was seen only a few times. The rearrangement joins TRBV29-1 to TRBJ2-2; D remains ambiguous. V was cut by 7 bases and J by 3 bases, with 12 bases left in between. Germline V gives CDR1 SQVTM, CDR2 ANQGSEA. This CDR3 contains 13 residues. The CDR3 nucleotides read TGCAGCGGGAACGCGCCCGACACCGGGGAGCTGTTTTTT. Amino acids: CSGNAPDTGELFF.

This clonotype came up many times. The gene calls are TRBV7-9 and TRBJ2-3, with D perhaps TRBD1 or TRBD2 (6 bases each). Trimming shortened V by 3 bases and J by 6 bases, and 10 bases separated the two germline ends. This CDR3 has 13 amino acids. Germline V gives CDR1 SEHNR, CDR2 FQNEAQ (reference sequence). CDR3 protein: CASSFGGPDTQYF. DNA for the CDR3: TGTGCCAGCAGCTTCGGGGGCCCTGATACGCAGTATTTT.

The V gene is TRBV29-1, the J gene TRBJ2-5; 8 bases fit TRBD2. V gave up 6 bases and J gave up 4 bases; unmatched junction bases: 4. Germline values: CDR1 SQVTM, CDR2 ANQGSEA. This CDR3 region has 12 residues. CDR3 coding DNA: TGCAGCGTGGGAGCGGGAGCAGAGACCCAGTACTTC. It translates to CSVGAGAETQYF.

The genes are TRBV18 and TRBJ2-2; D is perhaps TRBD2 (6 bases). The V gene's germline CDR1 is KGHSH and CDR2 LQKENI. V was cut by 2 bases and J by 3 bases, with 19 bases left in between. The CDR3 runs to 18 residues. The CDR3 sequence: CASSPVVVGGGYTGELFF. Written as DNA, the CDR3 is TGTGCCAGCTCACCAGTGGTTGTCGGGGGAGGATACACCGGGGAGCTGTTTTTT.

This clonotype showed up many times. The genes are TRBV20-1 and TRBJ1-1; weak D call: TRBD1 (6 bases). This CDR3 is built from 13 residues. Trimming took off 6 bases at V and 1 base at J, with 12 bases between the two ends. Germline V gene data show CDR1 as DFQATT and CDR2 as SNEGSKA (reference sequence). CDR3 loop: CSARTRGNTEAFF. CDR3 coding DNA: TGCAGTGCCCGAACCAGGGGGAACACTGAAGCTTTCTTT.

This clonotype was recorded a few times. The chain carries TRBV4-1 and TRBJ1-1; tentatively, D is TRBD1 (6 bases). V was cut by 1 base and J by 2 bases, with 8 bases left in between. The CDR3 contains 14 residues. Germline V gene sequence: CDR1 MGHRA, CDR2 YSYEKL. The CDR3 protein is CASSQGQVNTEAFF. The CDR3 DNA sequence: TGCGCCAGCAGCCAAGGACAGGTTAACACTGAAGCTTTCTTT.

This clonotype occurred many times. The chain joins TRBV9 to TRBJ2-1; TRBD2 might be the D (6 bases). Per germline, CDR1 SGDLS and CDR2 YYNGEE. This CDR3 spans 14 amino acids. V was shortened by 0 bases and J by 9 bases, with 13 bases between the two germline ends. The CDR3 is CASSVETGVLEQFF. The CDR3 bases are TGTGCCAGCAGCGTAGAGACGGGAGTACTTGAGCAGTTCTTC.

This clonotype was detected many times. The chain couples TRBV20-1 to TRBJ1-5; D possibly corresponds to TRBD1 (5 bases). Germline V lookup: CDR1 DFQATT, CDR2 SNEGSKA (reference sequence). V was pared by 5 bases and J by 4 bases, with 18 bases between. This CDR3 contains 15 residues. CDR3 in amino acids: CSAPKPGGGNQPQHF. The CDR3 coding sequence is TGCAGTGCTCCCAAGCCGGGGGGTGGTAATCAGCCCCAGCATTTT.

This chain joins TRBV27 and TRBJ2-6; 10 bases line up with TRBD1. V dropped 5 bases and J dropped 2; count of bases not matched to a gene: 6. This CDR3 comprises 17 residues. Germline-derived CDR1 and CDR2 are MNHEY and SMNVEV (reference sequence). CDR3 bases: TGTGCCAGCAGTCTCCGACAGGGGGCTACTGGGGCCAACGTCCTGACTTTC. This translates into CASSLRQGATGANVLTF.